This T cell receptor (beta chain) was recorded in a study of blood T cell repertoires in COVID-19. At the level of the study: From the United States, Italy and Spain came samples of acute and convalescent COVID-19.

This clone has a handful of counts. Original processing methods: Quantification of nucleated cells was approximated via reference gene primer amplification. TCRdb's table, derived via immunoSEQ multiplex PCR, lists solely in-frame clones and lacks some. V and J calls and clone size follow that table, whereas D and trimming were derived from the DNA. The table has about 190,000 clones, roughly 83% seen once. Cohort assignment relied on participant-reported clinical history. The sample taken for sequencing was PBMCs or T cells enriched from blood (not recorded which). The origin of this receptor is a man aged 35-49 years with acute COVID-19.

CDR3 DNA sequence: TGTGCCAGCAGTTCAACCTCGGAGCCCCAGCATTTT. Amino acid sequence: CASSSTSEPQHF. The chain recombines TRBV28 with TRBJ1-5; D call uncertain. The CDR3 length is 12 residues. The V and J ends lost 4 bases and 8 bases respectively, with 9 bases between them. The germline V gene has CDR1 MDHEN and CDR2 SYDVKM.